This is a list of T cell receptor beta chains from one sample in a study of T cell responses to AZD1222 COVID-19 vaccine. Sequencing was performed with immunoSEQ multiplex PCR; in TCRdb, only in-frame clones are kept and a portion is missing. The sample carries 200,000 to 250,000 clones, 90% to 95% recorded once. The sample was peripheral blood, taken on day 0 of MenACWY control vaccination. The receptors originated from an adult in good health. The CDR3 runs from the conserved cysteine through the conserved F or W. A D gene is named only where the DNA matches it firmly. Some rows have no size entry. The others give once, few or many, or a class for an expanded clone.

>TRBV7-2|NA|NA|TRBJ1-5
CASSSVSQLNQPQHF
TGTGCCAGCAGCTCTGTCAGCCAGCTCAATCAGCCCCAGCATTTT
>TRBV18|TRBD1|NA|TRBJ2-5
CVSSPRTGAQATQYF
TGTGTCAGCTCACCTCGTACAGGGGCCCAGGCGACCCAGTACTTC
>TRBV5-1|TRBD2|NA|TRBJ2-1
CASSRGRARDFNEQFF
TGCGCCAGCAGCCGGGGGAGGGCCAGGGATTTTAATGAGCAGTTCTTC
>TRBV5-3|NA|NA|TRBJ1-5
CARSLSAQPQHF
TGTGCCAGAAGCTTGTCGGCTCAGCCCCAGCATTTT
>TRBV6-1|NA|NA|TRBJ2-7
CASSEVHGGHLAEQYF
TGTGCCAGCAGTGAAGTTCACGGAGGACACCTCGCAGAGCAGTACTTC
>TRBV14|NA|NA|TRBJ2-7
CASSQDRWTWDF
TGTGCCAGCAGCCAAGATCGTTGGACCTGGGACTTC
>TRBV20-1|NA|NA|TRBJ2-7
CSASPDYEQYF
TGCAGTGCTAGCCCAGACTACGAGCAGTACTTC
>TRBV12-3/TRBV12-4|NA|few|TRBJ1-2
CASSSGRPEGYTF
TGTGCCAGCAGCTCCGGCAGACCGGAAGGCTACACCTTC
>TRBV29-1|NA|NA|TRBJ1-1
CSVPGNTEAFF
TGCAGCGTTCCAGGGAACACTGAAGCTTTCTTT
>TRBV7-6|NA|NA|TRBJ2-6
CASGPSSGANVLTF
TGTGCCAGCGGCCCGAGCTCTGGGGCCAACGTCCTGACTTTC
>TRBV4-3|NA|once|TRBJ1-4
CASSPQKASTNEKLFF
TGCGCCAGCAGCCCACAAAAGGCATCAACTAATGAAAAACTGTTTTTT
>TRBV2|NA|NA|TRBJ1-2
CASTGESGYTF
TGTGCCAGCACCGGGGAGAGTGGCTACACCTTC
>TRBV28|NA|NA|TRBJ2-3
CASRERPRTDTQYF
TGTGCCAGCAGGGAGAGACCCCGCACAGATACGCAGTATTTT
>TRBV7-3|NA|NA|TRBJ2-3
CASSPTSYGTDTQYF
TGTGCCAGCAGCCCTACTAGCTATGGCACAGATACGCAGTATTTT
>TRBV6-5|NA|NA|TRBJ1-6
CASSYSGGGSNSPLHF
TGTGCCAGCAGTTACTCCGGGGGGGGCAGTAATTCACCCCTCCACTTT
>TRBV7-2|NA|NA|TRBJ1-4
CASSPAGRTYNEKLFF
TGTGCCAGCAGCCCCGCAGGCCGGACTTATAATGAAAAACTGTTTTTT
>TRBV12-3/TRBV12-4|NA|NA|TRBJ1-2
CASSLATNYGYTF
TGTGCCAGCAGTTTAGCAACAAACTATGGCTACACCTTC
>TRBV4-2|TRBD2|NA|TRBJ2-1
CASSQVSGGNEQFF
TGTGCCAGCAGCCAAGTTTCGGGGGGGAATGAGCAGTTCTTC
>TRBV20-1|NA|NA|TRBJ1-3
CSASWSADFGNTIYF
TGCAGTGCTAGTTGGTCCGCGGACTTTGGAAACACCATATATTTT
>TRBV7-2|TRBD1|NA|TRBJ2-3
CASSLLGQGGTDTQYF
TGTGCCAGCAGCTTACTTGGACAGGGCGGCACAGATACGCAGTATTTT
>TRBV18|NA|once|TRBJ1-6
CASSPRRAASPLHF
TGTGCCAGCTCACCACGCAGGGCTGCTTCACCCCTCCACTTT
>TRBV19|NA|NA|TRBJ2-3
CASSRGASTDTQYF
TGTGCCAGTAGTAGGGGGGCCAGCACAGATACGCAGTATTTT
>TRBV7-8|NA|once|TRBJ1-1
CASSLAGRMMNTEAFF
TGTGCCAGCAGCTTAGCTGGCAGGATGATGAACACTGAAGCTTTCTTT
>TRBV7-8|NA|NA|TRBJ1-5
CASSSRTSNQPQHF
TGTGCCAGCAGCTCCCGGACTAGCAATCAGCCCCAGCATTTT
>TRBV6-5|NA|once|TRBJ2-5
CASSSGIQETQYF
TGTGCCAGCAGTTCCGGCATACAAGAGACCCAGTACTTC
>TRBV5-4|NA|NA|TRBJ2-7
CASSFGISPSGAYEQYF
TGTGCCAGCAGCTTTGGGATTTCCCCGAGCGGAGCCTACGAGCAGTACTTC
>TRBV12-3/TRBV12-4|NA|many|TRBJ1-5
CASARGGNQPQHF
TGTGCCAGCGCGCGGGGTGGCAATCAGCCCCAGCATTTT
>TRBV7-2|NA|NA|TRBJ2-2
CASRTQVNTGELFF
TGTGCCAGCAGAACACAGGTGAACACCGGGGAGCTGTTTTTT
>TRBV7-9|TRBD1|NA|TRBJ2-2
CASSLGQGNTGELFF
TGTGCCAGCAGCCTGGGACAGGGGAACACCGGGGAGCTGTTTTTT
>TRBV28|NA|NA|TRBJ1-5
CASTLGHSNQPQHF
TGTGCCAGCACCCTAGGGCATAGCAATCAGCCCCAGCATTTT
>TRBV5-4|NA|NA|TRBJ1-2
CASSFTTYDGYTF
TGTGCCAGCAGCTTCACAACATACGATGGCTACACCTTC
>TRBV19|NA|NA|TRBJ1-5
CASSTDTYQPQHF
TGTGCCAGTAGTACGGACACCTATCAGCCCCAGCATTTT
>TRBV3-1/TRBV3-2|NA|NA|TRBJ1-1
CASSQTGTRITEAFF
TGTGCCAGCAGCCAAACCGGGACAAGAATCACTGAAGCTTTCTTT
>TRBV4-3|NA|NA|TRBJ1-4
CASSQAHSAYEKLFF
TGCGCCAGCAGCCAAGCCCACAGCGCCTATGAAAAACTGTTTTTT
>TRBV3-1/TRBV3-2|TRBD1|NA|TRBJ1-6
CASSQEGTGLISVSPLHF
TGTGCCAGCAGCCAAGAGGGGACAGGGTTGATCAGTGTTTCACCCCTCCACTTT
>TRBV18|TRBD1|NA|TRBJ1-1
CASSPGPGQGVGGTEAFF
TGTGCCAGCTCACCCGGGCCGGGACAGGGGGTCGGGGGCACTGAAGCTTTCTTT
>TRBV28|NA|NA|TRBJ1-4
CASTPYRDAEKLFF
TGTGCCAGCACCCCGTACAGGGACGCCGAAAAACTGTTTTTT
>TRBV7-6|NA|NA|TRBJ1-5
CASSLSTRQPQHF
TGTGCCAGCAGCTTAAGTACAAGGCAGCCCCAGCATTTT
>TRBV19|TRBD1|NA|TRBJ2-6
CASSIDRVRDRASGANVLTF
TGTGCCAGTAGTATAGATCGGGTAAGGGACAGAGCCTCTGGGGCCAACGTCCTGACTTTC